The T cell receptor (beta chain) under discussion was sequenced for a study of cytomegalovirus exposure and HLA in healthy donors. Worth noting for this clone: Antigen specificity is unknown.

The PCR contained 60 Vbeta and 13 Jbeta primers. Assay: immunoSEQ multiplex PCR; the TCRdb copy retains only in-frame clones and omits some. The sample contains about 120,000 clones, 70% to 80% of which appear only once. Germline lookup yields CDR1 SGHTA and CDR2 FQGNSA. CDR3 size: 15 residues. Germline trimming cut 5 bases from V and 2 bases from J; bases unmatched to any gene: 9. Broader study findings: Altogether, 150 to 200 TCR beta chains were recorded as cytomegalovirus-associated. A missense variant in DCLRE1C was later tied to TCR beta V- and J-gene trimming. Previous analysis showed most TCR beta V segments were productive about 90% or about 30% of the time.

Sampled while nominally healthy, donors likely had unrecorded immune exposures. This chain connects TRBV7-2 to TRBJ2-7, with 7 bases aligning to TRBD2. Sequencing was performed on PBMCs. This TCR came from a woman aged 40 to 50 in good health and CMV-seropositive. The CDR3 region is CASSPGIGTTYEQYF. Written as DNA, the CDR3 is TGTGCCAGCAGCCCAGGTATAGGGACTACCTACGAGCAGTACTTC.